This TCR beta chain appears in the sequencing data of a study of CD8+ T cells in alopecia areata. Overall study: The drug, oral tofacitinib, was given to treated patients at 5 to 10 mg twice daily. Once tofacitinib had been taken for 6 to 18 months, 6 months off drug followed.

Concerning this clone: The antigen remains undetermined.

Findings and caveats of the study: Relative to normal scalp, lesional scalp, especially alopecia totalis/universalis, showed higher clonality. Patients shared TCRs less clearly than mice did, possibly owing to HLA.

As the sequencing template, cDNA was produced by extracting RNA and reverse transcribing it. Profiling relied on immunoSEQ multiplex PCR, and the TCRdb table lists in-frame clones only, not all of them. The sample holds 150,000 to 200,000 clones; 59% are singletons and the top ten take approximately 15%. Germline V CDR1 and CDR2: SQVTM, ANQGSEA. This CDR3 has 14 amino acids. The V gene lost 6 bases and the J gene lost 2 bases, with 17 bases spanning the gap. The source is a human donor with alopecia areata. V is TRBV29-1 and J is TRBJ2-7; possible D gene TRBD1, 6 bases. The input for sequencing was CD4+ T cells sorted from blood, taken at week 0. CDR3 region: CSVGLRGSPYEQYF. The CDR3 nucleotides are TGCAGCGTCGGTTTGAGGGGGAGCCCCTACGAGCAGTACTTC.